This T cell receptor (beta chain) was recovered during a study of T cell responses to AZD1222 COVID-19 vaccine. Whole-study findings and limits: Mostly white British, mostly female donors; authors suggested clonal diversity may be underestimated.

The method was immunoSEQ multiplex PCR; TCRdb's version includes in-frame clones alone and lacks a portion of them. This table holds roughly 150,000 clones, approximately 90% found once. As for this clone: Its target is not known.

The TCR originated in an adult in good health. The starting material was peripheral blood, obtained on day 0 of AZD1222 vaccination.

CDR3 residues: CAISEQARTPDTQYF. CDR3 DNA: TGTGCCATCAGTGAGCAGGCCCGAACCCCAGATACGCAGTATTTT. V usage is TRBV10-3 and J usage is TRBJ2-3, with D unresolved. V lost 2 bases and J 4 bases, leaving 13 bases between the germline ends. This CDR3 contains 15 residues. CDR1 is ENHRY, CDR2 SYGVKD, per germline.